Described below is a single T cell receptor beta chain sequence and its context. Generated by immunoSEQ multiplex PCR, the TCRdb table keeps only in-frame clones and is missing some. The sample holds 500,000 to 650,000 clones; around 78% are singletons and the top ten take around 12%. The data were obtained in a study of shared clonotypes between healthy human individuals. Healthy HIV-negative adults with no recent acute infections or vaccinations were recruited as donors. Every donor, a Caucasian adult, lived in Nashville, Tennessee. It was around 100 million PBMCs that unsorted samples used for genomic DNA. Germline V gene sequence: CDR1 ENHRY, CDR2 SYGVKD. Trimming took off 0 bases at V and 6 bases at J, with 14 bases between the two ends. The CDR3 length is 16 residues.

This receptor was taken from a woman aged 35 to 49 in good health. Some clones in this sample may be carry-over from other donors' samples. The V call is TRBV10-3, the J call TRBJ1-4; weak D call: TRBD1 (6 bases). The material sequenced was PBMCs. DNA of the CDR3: TGTGCCATCAGTGAGTCGCCCACAGGGTCAGATGAAAAACTGTTTTTT. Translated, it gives CAISESPTGSDEKLFF.